This T cell receptor beta chain originates from a study of blood T cell repertoires in COVID-19. Study overall: Specimens from acute and convalescent COVID-19 originated in the United States, Italy and Spain. T cells, B-cell-depleted T cells, or PBMCs supplied cDNA or gDNA.

The V and J ends lost 5 bases and 5 bases, in that order; junction bases with no gene match: 6. The CDR3 sequence is 13 residues long. The germline V gene encodes CDR1 SEHNR and CDR2 FQNEAQ (reference sequence). Cohort allocation depended upon clinical history that participants reported. Sequenced by immunoSEQ multiplex PCR; TCRdb stores in-frame clones only, minus some. The table includes roughly 330,000 clones, approximately 88% detected once. The receptor was derived from a man aged 30 to 39 who had recovered from COVID-19. The chain carries TRBV7-9 and TRBJ2-7; 7 bases are a match to TRBD1. The sample consisted of PBMCs or T cells enriched from blood (not recorded which). CDR3 nucleotides: TGTGCCAGCAGCACGACAGGGTCCCACGAGCAGTACTTC. It encodes CASSTTGSHEQYF.